This T cell receptor beta chain was recovered during a study of radiotherapy plus CTLA-4 blockade in lung cancer. Germline CDR1 GTSNPN, CDR2 SVGIG (reference sequence). Trimming pared 2 bases from V and 1 base from J, leaving 14 bases between. The CDR3 covers 16 residues. For this clone: Its antigen is not known.

The repertoire was sequenced with immunoSEQ multiplex PCR; TCRdb's copy has only in-frame clones and lacks some. This sample has tens of thousands of clones, with 70% to 85% found just once. Regarding the study as a whole: In blood, early T cell clone dynamics reportedly predicted response best, together with interferon-beta.

The rearrangement links TRBV30 to TRBJ2-2, with TRBD1 as a possible D gene (6 bases). The sequence was collected from a human donor with non-small cell lung cancer who had a complete response to radiotherapy plus ipilimumab. Here the sequenced sample was peripheral blood, taken from a patient treated with radiotherapy plus ipilimumab. The CDR3 DNA reads TGTGCCTGGAGTAGGGGGAGTAGTCGGAACACCGGGGAGCTGTTTTTT. Translation: CAWSRGSSRNTGELFF.